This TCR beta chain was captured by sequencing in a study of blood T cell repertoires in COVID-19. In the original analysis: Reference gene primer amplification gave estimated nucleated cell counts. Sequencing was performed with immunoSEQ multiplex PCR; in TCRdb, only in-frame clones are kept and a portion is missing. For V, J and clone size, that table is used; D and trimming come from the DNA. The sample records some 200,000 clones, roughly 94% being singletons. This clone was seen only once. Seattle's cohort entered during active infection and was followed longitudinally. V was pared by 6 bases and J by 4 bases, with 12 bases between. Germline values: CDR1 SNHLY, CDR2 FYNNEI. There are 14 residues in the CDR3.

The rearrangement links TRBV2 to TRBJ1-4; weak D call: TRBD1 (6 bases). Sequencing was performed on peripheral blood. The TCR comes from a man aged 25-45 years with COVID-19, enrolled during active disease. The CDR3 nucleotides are TGTGCCAGCAGGGGAGACAGGATTAATGAAAAACTGTTTTTT. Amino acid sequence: CASRGDRINEKLFF.